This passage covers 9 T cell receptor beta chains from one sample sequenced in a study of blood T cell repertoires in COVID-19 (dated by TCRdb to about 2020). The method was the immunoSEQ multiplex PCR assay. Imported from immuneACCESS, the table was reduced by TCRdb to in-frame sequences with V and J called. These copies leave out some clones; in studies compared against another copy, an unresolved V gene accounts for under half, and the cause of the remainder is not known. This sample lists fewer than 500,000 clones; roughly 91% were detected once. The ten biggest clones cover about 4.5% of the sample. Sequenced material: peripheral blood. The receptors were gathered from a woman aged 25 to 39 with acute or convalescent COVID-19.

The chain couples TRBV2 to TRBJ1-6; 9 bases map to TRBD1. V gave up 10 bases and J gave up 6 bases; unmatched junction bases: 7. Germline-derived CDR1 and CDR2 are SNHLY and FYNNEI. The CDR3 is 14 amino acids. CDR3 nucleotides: TGTGCCAACAATCCGGGACAGGGTAATTCACCCCTCCACTTT. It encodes CANNPGQGNSPLHF. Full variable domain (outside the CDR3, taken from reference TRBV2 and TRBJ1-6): EPEVTQTPSHQVTQMGQEVILRCVPISNHLYFYWYRQILGQKVEFLVSFYNNEISEKSEIFDDQFSVERPDGSNFTLKIRSTKLEDSAMYFCANNPGQGNSPLHFGNGTRLTVT.

The CDR3 here is CAWRPGGYGYTF. The CDR3 nucleotides are TGTGCCTGGAGGCCAGGGGGCTATGGCTACACCTTC. V usage is TRBV30 and J usage is TRBJ1-2; 7 bases are shared with TRBD1. Germline V gene data show CDR1 as GTSNPN and CDR2 as SVGIG (reference sequence). The CDR3 consists of 12 residues. V lost 3 bases to trimming and J lost 4 bases; unmatched junction nucleotides: 2.

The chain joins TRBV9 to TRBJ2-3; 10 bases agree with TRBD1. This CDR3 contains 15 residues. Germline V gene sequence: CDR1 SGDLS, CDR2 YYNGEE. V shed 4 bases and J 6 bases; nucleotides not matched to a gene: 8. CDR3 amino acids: CASSLSGQGRDTQYF. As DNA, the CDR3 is TGTGCCAGCAGCCTCTCGGGACAGGGGAGGGATACGCAGTATTTT.

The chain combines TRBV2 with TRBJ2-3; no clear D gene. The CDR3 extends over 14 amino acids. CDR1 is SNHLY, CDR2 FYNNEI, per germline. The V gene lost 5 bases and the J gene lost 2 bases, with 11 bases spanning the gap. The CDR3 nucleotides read TGTGCCAGCAGTACGTACGCGGTCACAGATACGCAGTATTTT. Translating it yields CASSTYAVTDTQYF. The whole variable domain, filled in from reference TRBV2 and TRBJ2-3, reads EPEVTQTPSHQVTQMGQEVILRCVPISNHLYFYWYRQILGQKVEFLVSFYNNEISEKSEIFDDQFSVERPDGSNFTLKIRSTKLEDSAMYFCASSTYAVTDTQYFGPGTRLTVL.

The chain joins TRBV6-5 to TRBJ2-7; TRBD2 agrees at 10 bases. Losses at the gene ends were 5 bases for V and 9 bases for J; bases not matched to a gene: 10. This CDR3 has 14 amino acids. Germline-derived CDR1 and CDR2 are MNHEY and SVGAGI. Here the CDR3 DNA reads TGTGCCAGCAGTCAATATCTAGCGGGGGAGTCGCAGTACTTC. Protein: CASSQYLAGESQYF.

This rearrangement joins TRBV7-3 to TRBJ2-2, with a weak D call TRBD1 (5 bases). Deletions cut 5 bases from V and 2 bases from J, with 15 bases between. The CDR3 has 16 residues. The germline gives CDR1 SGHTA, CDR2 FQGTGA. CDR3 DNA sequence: TGTGCCAGCAGCCCACAGGCTGCACCCAACACCGGGGAGCTGTTTTTT. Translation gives CASSPQAAPNTGELFF. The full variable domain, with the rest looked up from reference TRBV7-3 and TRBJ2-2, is GAGVSQTPSNKVTEKGKYVELRCDPISGHTALYWYRQSLGQGPEFLIYFQGTGAADDSGLPNDRFFAVRPEGSVSTLKIQRTERGDSAVYLCASSPQAAPNTGELFFGEGSRLTVL.

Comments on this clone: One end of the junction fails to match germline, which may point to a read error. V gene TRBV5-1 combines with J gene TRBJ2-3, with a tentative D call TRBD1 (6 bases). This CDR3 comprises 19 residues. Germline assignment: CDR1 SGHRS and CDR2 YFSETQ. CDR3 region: CASRSVFRDRDISTDTQYF. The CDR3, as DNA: TGCGCCAGCAGATCCGTGTTCAGGGACCGGGACATCAGCACGGATACGCAGTATTTT.

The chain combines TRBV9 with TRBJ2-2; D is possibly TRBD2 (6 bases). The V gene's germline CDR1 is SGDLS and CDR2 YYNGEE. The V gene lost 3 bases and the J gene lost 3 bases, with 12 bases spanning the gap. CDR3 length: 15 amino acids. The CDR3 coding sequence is TGTGCCAGCAGCGCGGGGGTGGTGGACACCGGGGAGCTGTTTTTT. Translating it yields CASSAGVVDTGELFF.

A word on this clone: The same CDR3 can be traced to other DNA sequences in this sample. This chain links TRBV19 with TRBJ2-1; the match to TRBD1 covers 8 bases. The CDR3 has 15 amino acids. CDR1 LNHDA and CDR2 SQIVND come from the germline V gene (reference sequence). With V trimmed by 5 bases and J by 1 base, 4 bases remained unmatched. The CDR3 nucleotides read TGTGCCAGTAGTCTTACAGGGGGATCCTACAATGAGCAGTTCTTC. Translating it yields CASSLTGGSYNEQFF. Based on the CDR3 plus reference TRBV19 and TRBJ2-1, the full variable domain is DGGITQSPKYLFRKEGQNVTLSCEQNLNHDAMYWYRQDPGQGLRLIYYSQIVNDFQKGDIAEGYSVSREKKESFPLTVTSAQKNPTAFYLCASSLTGGSYNEQFFGPGTRLTVL.